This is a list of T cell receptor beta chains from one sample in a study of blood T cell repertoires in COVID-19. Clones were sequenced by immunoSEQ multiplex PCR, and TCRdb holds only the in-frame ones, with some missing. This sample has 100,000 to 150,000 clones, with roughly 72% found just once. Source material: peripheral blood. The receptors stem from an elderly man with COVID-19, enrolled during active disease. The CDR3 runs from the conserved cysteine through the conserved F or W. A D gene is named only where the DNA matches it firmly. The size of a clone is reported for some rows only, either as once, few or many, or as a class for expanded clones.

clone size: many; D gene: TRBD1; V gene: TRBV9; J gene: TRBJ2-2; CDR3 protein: CASSVGTGGGTGELFF; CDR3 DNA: TGTGCCAGCAGCGTAGGAACAGGGGGCGGCACCGGGGAGCTGTTTTTT
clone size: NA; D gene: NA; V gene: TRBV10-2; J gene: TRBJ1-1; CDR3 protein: CASSDTVMNTEAFF; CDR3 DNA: TGCGCCAGCAGTGATACTGTCATGAACACTGAAGCTTTCTTT
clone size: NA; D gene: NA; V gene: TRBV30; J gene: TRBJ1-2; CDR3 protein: CAWSLQGRVGYTF; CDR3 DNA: TGTGCCTGGAGTCTCCAGGGGCGGGTTGGCTACACCTTC
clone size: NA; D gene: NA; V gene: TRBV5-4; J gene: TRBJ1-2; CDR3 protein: CASSWRTVGYTF; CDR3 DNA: TGTGCCAGCAGCTGGCGGACAGTTGGCTACACCTTC
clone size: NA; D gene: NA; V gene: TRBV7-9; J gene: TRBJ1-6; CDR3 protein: CASSLSSYNSPLHF; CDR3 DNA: TGTGCCAGCAGCTTGAGCTCCTATAATTCACCCCTCCACTTT
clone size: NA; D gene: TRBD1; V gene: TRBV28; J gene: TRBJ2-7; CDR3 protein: CASSFWTGRGYEQYF; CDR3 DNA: TGTGCCAGCAGTTTCTGGACAGGGAGAGGGTACGAGCAGTACTTC
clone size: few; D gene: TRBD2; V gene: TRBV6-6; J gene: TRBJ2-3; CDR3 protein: CASSTAGGLSDTQYF; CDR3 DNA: TGTGCCAGCAGCACAGCGGGAGGGCTATCAGATACGCAGTATTTT
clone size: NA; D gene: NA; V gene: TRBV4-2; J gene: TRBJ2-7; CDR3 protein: CASSQEIDFHEQYF; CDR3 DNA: TGTGCCAGCAGCCAAGAAATAGACTTCCACGAGCAGTACTTC
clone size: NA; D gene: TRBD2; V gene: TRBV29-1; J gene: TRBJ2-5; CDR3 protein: CSVESGGRETQYF; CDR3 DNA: TGCAGCGTTGAGTCGGGGGGACGGGAGACCCAGTACTTC
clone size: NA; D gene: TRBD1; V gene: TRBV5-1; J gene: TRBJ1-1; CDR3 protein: CASSLSPDRGDFF; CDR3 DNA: TGCGCCAGCAGCTTGAGTCCCGACAGGGGTGATTTCTTT
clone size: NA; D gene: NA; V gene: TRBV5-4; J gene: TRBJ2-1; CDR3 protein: CASSFGQTDTNEQFF; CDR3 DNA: TGTGCCAGCAGCTTTGGACAGACGGACACCAATGAGCAGTTCTTC
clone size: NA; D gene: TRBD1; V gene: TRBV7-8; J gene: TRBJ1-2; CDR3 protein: CASSLAWDNRGRDGYTF; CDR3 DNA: TGTGCCAGCAGCTTAGCTTGGGACAACAGGGGGCGGGATGGCTACACCTTC
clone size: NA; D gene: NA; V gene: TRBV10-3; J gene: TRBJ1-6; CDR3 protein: CAARAADSPLHF; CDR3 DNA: TGTGCAGCCAGGGCGGCGGATTCACCCCTCCACTTT
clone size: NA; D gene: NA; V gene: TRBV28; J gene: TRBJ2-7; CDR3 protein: CASLGDKTSYEQYF; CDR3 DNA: TGTGCCAGCTTGGGGGACAAGACCTCCTACGAGCAGTACTTC
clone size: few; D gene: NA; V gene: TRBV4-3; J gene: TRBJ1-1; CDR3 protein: CASSRARGEDEAFF; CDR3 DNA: TGCGCCAGCAGCCGGGCCCGGGGGGAGGATGAAGCTTTCTTT
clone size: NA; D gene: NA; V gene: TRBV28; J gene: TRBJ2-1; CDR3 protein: CASSGASGENEQFF; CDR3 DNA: TGTGCCAGCTCGGGGGCTAGCGGTGAGAATGAGCAGTTCTTC
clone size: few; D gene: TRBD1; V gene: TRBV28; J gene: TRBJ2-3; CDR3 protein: CASSSDRGWADTQYF; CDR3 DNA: TGTGCCAGCAGTTCGGACAGGGGCTGGGCAGATACGCAGTATTTT
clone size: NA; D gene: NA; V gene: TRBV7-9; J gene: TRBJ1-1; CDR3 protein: CASDIGAGANTEAFF; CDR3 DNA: TGTGCCAGCGATATAGGTGCGGGGGCGAACACTGAAGCTTTCTTT
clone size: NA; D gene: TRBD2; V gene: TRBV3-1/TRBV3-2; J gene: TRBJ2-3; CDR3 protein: CASSQAPGLAGGGDMADTQYF; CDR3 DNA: TGTGCCAGCAGCCAAGCTCCGGGACTAGCGGGAGGGGGGGATATGGCAGATACGCAGTATTTT
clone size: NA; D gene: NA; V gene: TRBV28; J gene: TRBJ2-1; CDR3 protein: CASSYDSLPDYNEQFF; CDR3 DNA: TGTGCCAGCAGCTATGACAGCTTACCTGACTACAATGAGCAGTTCTTC